The sequence of this T cell receptor beta chain was determined in a study of T cell changes during pregnancy in multiple sclerosis. The data were produced by immunoSEQ multiplex PCR, yet TCRdb's version contains in-frame clones alone and is incomplete. The sample carries 55,000 to 65,000 clones, around nine tenths recorded once. The CDR3 contains 15 residues. Germline loops: CDR1 MDHEN, CDR2 SYDVKM. V lost 5 bases and J lost 2; bases outside the gene matches: 7. The sample here was peripheral blood, taken in the first trimester of pregnancy. V is TRBV28 and J is TRBJ1-2, with 8 bases matching TRBD1. This clonotype originated in a female donor in good health, enrolled as a control in a pregnancy study. The CDR3 DNA reads as TGTGCCAGCAGTCTCGGGACAGGTAAAAACTATGGCTACACCTTC. It translates to CASSLGTGKNYGYTF.